Listed below are T cell receptor beta chains from one sample, sequenced in a study of spatial heterogeneity in lung cancer. TCRdb independently ran MiXCR on the 5' RACE reads; one entry per CDR3 protein. The table shows over 50,000 distinct CDR3 sequences, with around 8.2% occurring only once. The source was PBMCs, collected at surgery. Receptors were obtained from a female donor with early-stage non-small cell lung cancer. Both conserved end residues are part of each CDR3. A D gene is named only where the DNA matches it firmly. Some rows mark clone size as missing; the rest say once, few, many or name a class of expanded clone.

TRBJ1-1,-,-,TRBV7-9,CASSSQAMNTEAFF,TGTGCCAGCAGCTCACAGGCCATGAACACTGAAGCTTTCTTT
TRBJ1-1,many,-,TRBV20-1,CSARPTGSETEAFF,TGCAGTGCTAGGCCAACAGGGTCCGAAACTGAAGCTTTCTTT
TRBJ2-1,many,-,TRBV24-1,CATSDEIGGAYNEQFF,TGTGCCACCAGTGACGAAATAGGGGGGGCCTACAATGAGCAGTTCTTC
TRBJ1-5,many,TRBD1,TRBV12-3/TRBV12-4,CASRPTGGLAQHF,TGTGCCAGCAGGCCAACAGGGGGACTCGCCCAGCATTTT
TRBJ2-7,few,TRBD2,TRBV7-3,CASSRPLAGGPSSYEQYF,TGTGCCAGCTCCCGCCCCCTAGCGGGAGGGCCGAGTTCCTACGAGCAGTACTTC
TRBJ2-5,few,-,TRBV5-1,CASSSDGTQETQYF,TGCGCCAGCAGCTCGGACGGAACCCAAGAGACCCAGTACTTC
TRBJ2-5,many,TRBD1,TRBV28,CASSFPGQGPGGEKETQYF,TGTGCCAGCAGTTTCCCGGGACAGGGTCCGGGTGGGGAAAAAGAGACCCAGTACTTC
TRBJ2-1,-,TRBD2,TRBV11-2,CASSLLAGGYNEQFF,TGTGCCAGCAGCCTCCTCGCGGGGGGTTACAATGAGCAGTTCTTC
TRBJ1-5,few,-,TRBV20-1,CSATRDGPLYSNQPQHF,TGCAGTGCTACCCGGGACGGGCCCCTTTACAGCAATCAGCCCCAGCATTTT
TRBJ1-5,many,-,TRBV7-2,CASSPNRGYEPQHF,TGTGCCAGCAGCCCGAATAGGGGCTACGAGCCCCAGCATTTT
TRBJ1-1,-,-,TRBV9,CASSADSWTNTEAFF,TGTGCCAGCAGCGCGGACAGTTGGACGAACACTGAAGCTTTCTTT
TRBJ2-4,few,-,TRBV11-1,CASSPPDRAKNIQYF,TGTGCCAGCAGCCCACCTGACAGAGCCAAAAACATTCAGTACTTC
TRBJ2-5,few,-,TRBV4-1,CASSQGPGGDKGETQYF,TGCGCCAGCAGCCAAGGCCCGGGCGGGGATAAGGGAGAGACCCAGTACTTC
TRBJ2-7,-,-,TRBV9,CASSPSSQGYEQYF,TGTGCCAGCAGCCCCTCCTCTCAGGGGTACGAGCAGTACTTC
TRBJ2-7,few,-,TRBV20-1,CSATGLLSSYEQYF,TGCAGTGCTACAGGGCTACTCAGCTCCTACGAGCAGTACTTC
TRBJ1-2,-,-,TRBV2,CASKGVDSAYGYTF,TGTGCCAGCAAAGGCGTCGATTCGGCGTATGGCTACACCTTC
TRBJ1-1,-,TRBD1,TRBV30,CAWSFYGYGLRGTEAFF,TGTGCCTGGAGTTTCTACGGATACGGCCTCAGGGGGACTGAAGCTTTCTTT
TRBJ2-5,many,-,TRBV3-1,CASSRGATRKLGETQYF,TGTGCCAGCAGCCGTGGCGCGACAAGAAAGTTGGGGGAGACCCAGTACTTC
TRBJ2-3,-,TRBD2,TRBV20-1,CSAPLAGDTQYF,TGCAGTGCCCCCTTAGCGGGAGATACGCAGTATTTT
TRBJ2-7,few,TRBD1,TRBV5-1,CASNFRGMAVDEQYF,TGCGCCAGCAACTTCAGGGGGATGGCCGTGGACGAGCAGTACTTC
TRBJ2-7,few,-,TRBV20-1,CSADPGQISYEQYF,TGCAGTGCTGATCCGGGACAAATATCCTACGAGCAGTACTTC
TRBJ1-2,many,-,TRBV9,CASQTKDGNYGYTF,TGTGCCAGCCAGACCAAGGACGGCAACTATGGCTACACCTTC
TRBJ1-6,few,-,TRBV12-3/TRBV12-4,CASSPGRGSSSPLHF,TGTGCCAGCAGTCCCGGGAGGGGATCTAGTTCACCCCTCCACTTT
TRBJ2-5,few,TRBD2,TRBV2,CASSDTSGGALETQYF,TGTGCCAGCAGTGATACTAGCGGGGGGGCCCTAGAGACCCAGTACTTC
TRBJ1-1,few,-,TRBV9,CASTSLGGASEAFF,TGTGCCAGCACCTCCTTAGGGGGGGCCTCTGAAGCTTTCTTT
TRBJ2-2,few,-,TRBV11-2,CASSLGYGKANTGELFF,TGTGCCAGCAGCTTAGGTTATGGGAAAGCGAACACCGGGGAGCTGTTTTTT
TRBJ1-2,many,-,TRBV20-1,CSPGGLRVDGYTF,TGCAGCCCCGGCGGGCTCAGAGTGGATGGCTACACCTTC
TRBJ1-3,many,-,TRBV9,CASSEQGNTIYF,TGTGCCAGCAGCGAACAGGGAAACACCATATATTTT
TRBJ2-7,many,-,TRBV6-2/TRBV6-3,CASSYREFYEQYF,TGTGCCAGCAGTTACCGGGAATTCTACGAGCAGTACTTC
TRBJ2-1,-,-,TRBV7-9,CASSTTGPGWDEQFF,TGTGCCAGCAGCACAACAGGCCCGGGCTGGGATGAGCAGTTCTTC
TRBJ2-4,many,TRBD2,TRBV20-1,CSARPGHSGGDIQYF,TGCAGTGCTAGGCCGGGGCATAGCGGGGGGGACATTCAGTACTTC
TRBJ2-2,many,-,TRBV28,CASSLTGVGTGELFF,TGTGCCAGCAGTTTAACGGGAGTGGGTACCGGGGAGCTGTTTTTT
TRBJ2-4,many,-,TRBV20-1,CSARAQGTFIQYF,TGCAGTGCTAGAGCCCAGGGGACCTTTATTCAGTACTTC
TRBJ1-1,-,TRBD1,TRBV7-3,CASSLSPPGRRGRSGTEAFF,TGTGCCAGCAGCTTAAGCCCGCCGGGGCGCAGGGGGCGATCGGGGACTGAAGCTTTCTTT
TRBJ1-5,many,-,TRBV7-2,CASSLSNSNQPQHF,TGTGCCAGCAGCTTGAGCAATAGCAATCAGCCCCAGCATTTT
TRBJ2-3,few,-,TRBV6-6,CASSYRGTDTQYF,TGTGCCAGCAGTTACCGGGGAACAGATACGCAGTATTTT
TRBJ2-7,few,TRBD1,TRBV4-1,CASSQDYRTGKTYEQYF,TGCGCCAGCAGCCAAGATTACAGGACAGGGAAAACCTACGAGCAGTACTTC
TRBJ2-1,large,-,TRBV20-1,CSALLATYNEQFF,TGCAGTGCTCTACTAGCAACTTACAATGAGCAGTTCTTC
TRBJ1-2,-,TRBD1,TRBV28,CASRGGQGYGYTF,TGTGCCAGCAGGGGCGGACAGGGCTATGGCTACACCTTC
TRBJ2-3,many,TRBD1,TRBV18,CASSPPSQGVTDTQYF,TGTGCCAGCTCACCACCCTCACAGGGGGTTACAGATACGCAGTATTTT
TRBJ2-7,few,-,TRBV28,CASSPRGSGPYEQYF,TGTGCCAGCAGTCCCCGGGGTAGCGGCCCCTACGAGCAGTACTTC
TRBJ1-1,-,-,TRBV29-1,CSVGGDTEAFF,TGCAGCGTTGGTGGGGACACTGAAGCTTTCTTT
TRBJ1-5,-,-,TRBV7-9,CASSSDTYQPQHF,TGTGCCAGCAGCTCCGACACATATCAGCCCCAGCATTTT
TRBJ1-2,-,-,TRBV23-1,CASVGDSDPRPGYTF,TGCGCCAGCGTCGGTGACAGCGATCCCCGACCTGGCTACACCTTC
TRBJ1-1,many,-,TRBV12-3/TRBV12-4,CASSSAGGRDTEAFF,TGTGCCAGCAGTTCCGCCGGGGGACGGGACACTGAAGCTTTCTTT
TRBJ2-1,-,-,TRBV12-3/TRBV12-4,CASRSPDSTGYNEQFF,TGTGCCAGCAGGTCCCCCGATTCCACCGGCTACAATGAGCAGTTCTTC
TRBJ2-7,-,TRBD1,TRBV28,CASRGAGGYEQYF,TGTGCCAGCAGGGGGGCAGGGGGCTACGAGCAGTACTTC
TRBJ2-4,many,-,TRBV7-9,CASSLEGLSGQNIQYF,TGTGCCAGCAGCTTAGAGGGACTCTCGGGCCAAAACATTCAGTACTTC
TRBJ1-5,-,-,TRBV11-1,CASSGRSDQPQHF,TGTGCCAGCAGCGGGCGGAGTGATCAGCCCCAGCATTTT
TRBJ2-1,-,TRBD2,TRBV9,CASSTSGDTSYNEQFF,TGTGCCAGCAGCACTAGCGGGGACACCTCCTACAATGAGCAGTTCTTC
TRBJ2-7,-,TRBD1,TRBV12-3/TRBV12-4,CASSRWTGQHEQYF,TGTGCCAGCAGCCGGTGGACAGGTCAGCACGAGCAGTACTTC
TRBJ2-2,few,TRBD2,TRBV6-1,CASSVSGGNTGELFF,TGTGCCAGCAGTGTCAGCGGGGGGAACACCGGGGAGCTGTTTTTT
TRBJ2-5,few,TRBD1,TRBV29-1,CSVDEQGETQYF,TGCAGCGTTGATGAACAGGGGGAGACCCAGTACTTC
TRBJ2-1,few,TRBD2,TRBV6-5,CASSGLAIDEQFF,TGTGCCAGCTCGGGACTAGCGATAGATGAGCAGTTCTTC
TRBJ2-2,many,-,TRBV7-9,CASSSPEGVITGELFF,TGTGCCAGCAGCTCGCCGGAAGGGGTCATCACCGGGGAGCTGTTTTTT